The clone carrying this T cell receptor beta chain came up once. This sample stems from a study of shared clonotypes between healthy human individuals. The V gene's germline CDR1 is SQVTM and CDR2 ANQGSEA. V was cut by 0 bases and J by 4 bases, with 12 bases left in between. CDR3 length: 14 amino acids. The method was immunoSEQ multiplex PCR; TCRdb's version includes in-frame clones alone and lacks a portion of them. The top ten hold 0.14% of the sample, which has millions of clones, approximately 90% seen once. The source of this sequence is a man aged 18 to 30 in good health. The chain employs TRBV29-1 and TRBJ2-5; D uncertain. Material: naive CD4+ T cells sorted from blood. Subset indicated: CD45RA+ positively selected. The chain's CDR3 is CSVEDHTKSETQYF. As DNA, the CDR3 is TGCAGCGTTGAAGATCATACAAAATCAGAGACCCAGTACTTC.